This is a list of T cell receptor beta chains from one sample in a study of CD8+CD57+ T cells in acquired aplastic anemia. TCRdb independently ran MiXCR on the reads; one entry per CDR3 protein. The data contain 450,000 to 600,000 distinct CDR3 sequences, approximately 32% of them singletons. Specimen: sorted CD4+, CD8+, or CD8+CD57+ T cells (not recorded which) from PBMCs. These receptor sequences come from a human donor with aplastic anemia. CDR3s include the opening cysteine and the closing phenylalanine or tryptophan. D genes are given only for firm matches. Not every row has a clone size; where given, it reads once, few, many or a size class.

v_call	d_call	j_call	clone_size	cdr3_aa	cdr3_nt
TRBV12-3/TRBV12-4	.	TRBJ1-3	many	CASSLGGGSGNTIYF	TGTGCCAGCAGTTTAGGCGGAGGCTCTGGAAACACCATATATTTT
TRBV25-1	.	TRBJ1-2	few	CASSEARVYYGYTF	TGTGCCAGCAGTGAAGCCAGGGTATACTATGGCTACACCTTC
TRBV7-3	.	TRBJ1-5	many	CASSLSREQPQHF	TGTGCCAGCAGCTTATCTAGGGAGCAGCCCCAGCATTTT
TRBV20-1	TRBD1	TRBJ2-1	.	CSASGQGPYNEQFF	TGCAGTGCTTCGGGACAGGGACCGTACAATGAGCAGTTCTTC
TRBV29-1	.	TRBJ1-2	.	CSVEEPSRKYANGYTF	TGCAGCGTTGAAGAGCCGTCTAGGAAATATGCGAATGGCTACACCTTC
TRBV2	.	TRBJ1-4	many	CASSEALPGEKLFF	TGTGCCAGCAGTGAAGCGCTTCCGGGTGAAAAACTGTTTTTT
TRBV10-3	.	TRBJ1-1	.	CAISESRGVTEAFF	TGTGCCATCAGTGAGAGTCGGGGAGTCACTGAAGCTTTCTTT
TRBV2	.	TRBJ1-1	many	CASSEGQGMNTEAFF	TGTGCCAGCAGTGAAGGGCAGGGTATGAACACTGAAGCTTTCTTT
TRBV5-6	.	TRBJ1-1	few	CASSQVIQGNTEAFF	TGTGCCAGCAGCCAAGTGATTCAGGGGAACACTGAGGCTTTCTTT
TRBV2	.	TRBJ1-6	.	CASSPYRVGSPLHF	TGTGCCAGCAGCCCGTACAGGGTCGGATCACCCCTCCACTTT
TRBV27	.	TRBJ2-7	few	CASSLYGVGEQYF	TGTGCCAGCAGTTTATATGGGGTGGGGGAGCAGTACTTC
TRBV10-3	.	TRBJ1-1	many	CAISESTNTEAFF	TGTGCCATCAGTGAGTCGACAAACACTGAAGCTTTCTTT
TRBV20-1	.	TRBJ2-7	many	CSARESGQPSEQYF	TGCAGTGCTAGAGAAAGCGGACAGCCAAGCGAGCAGTACTTC
TRBV15	TRBD1	TRBJ1-2	once	CGTSRVQGGGYTF	TGTGGCACCAGCAGAGTCCAGGGGGGTGGCTACACCTTC
TRBV2	.	TRBJ2-1	.	CANTRGYSYNEQFF	TGTGCCAACACACGGGGTTACTCCTACAATGAGCAGTTCTTC
TRBV7-6	.	TRBJ1-1	.	CASSLVSRRASPGCFF	TGTGCCAGCAGCTTAGTTAGCCGCCGGGCCTCCCCTGGTTGTTTCTTT
TRBV2	.	TRBJ2-1	many	CASSPRGSDEQFF	TGTGCCAGCAGCCCGAGGGGTTCGGATGAGCAGTTCTTC
TRBV6-4	.	TRBJ2-5	.	CASSVGLQEETQYF	TGTGCCAGCAGTGTGGGACTTCAGGAGGAGACCCAGTACTTC
TRBV19	.	TRBJ2-3	many	CASSIQITDTQYF	TGTGCCAGTAGTATACAGATCACAGATACGCAGTATTTT
TRBV20-1	TRBD1	TRBJ1-5	many	CSARPGQGPGQPQHF	TGCAGTGCTCGACCGGGACAGGGGCCAGGACAGCCCCAGCATTTT
TRBV5-1	.	TRBJ1-1	.	CASSLLNRDLNTEAFF	TGCGCCAGCAGTCTTTTGAACAGGGACTTGAACACTGAAGCTTTCTTT
TRBV12-3/TRBV12-4	.	TRBJ2-6	.	CASKISGANVLTF	TGTGCCAGCAAGATCTCTGGGGCCAACGTCCTGACTTTC
TRBV24-1	.	TRBJ2-3	many	CATSDSGGSLTDTQYF	TGTGCCACCAGTGATTCTGGGGGTTCCCTCACAGATACGCAGTATTTT
TRBV10-3	.	TRBJ2-2	many	CAISPGKYTGELFF	TGTGCCATCAGTCCAGGAAAGTACACCGGGGAGCTGTTTTTT
TRBV27	.	TRBJ1-5	.	CASSLMVNQPQHF	TGTGCCAGCAGTTTAATGGTAAATCAGCCCCAGCATTTT
TRBV2	TRBD1	TRBJ2-7	many	CASSRGGQSYEQYF	TGTGCCAGCAGTAGAGGGGGACAGTCCTACGAGCAGTACTTC
TRBV29-1	TRBD1	TRBJ1-1	.	CSVEGSTGGTEAFF	TGCAGCGTTGAGGGTTCGACAGGGGGCACTGAAGCTTTCTTT
TRBV6-2/TRBV6-3	.	TRBJ1-2	.	CASSPGRTNYGYTF	TGTGCCAGCAGTCCGGGACGGACTAACTATGGCTACACCTTC
TRBV7-2	.	TRBJ1-2	many	CASSPTGRDYGYTF	TGTGCCAGCAGCCCCACCGGACGGGACTATGGCTACACCTTC
TRBV15	TRBD2	TRBJ2-5	many	CATSRDKGRGYF	TGTGCCACCAGCAGAGATAAGGGGAGGGGGTACTTC